This entry is about one TCR beta chain. Its cognate antigen is unknown. This sample was taken from a study of shared clonotypes between healthy human individuals. Background on the study: Researchers drew samples from a couple of women and a few men aged 18 to 49.

The germline V gene encodes CDR1 SGHVS and CDR2 FQNEAQ. V was clipped by 0 bases and J by 5 bases, with 14 bases between them. This CDR3 comprises 15 residues. CD45RO-negative CD8 cells positively selected for CCR7 made up the naive population, which excluded terminally differentiated effector memory CD45RA+ cells. Method: immunoSEQ multiplex PCR; TCRdb's copy keeps in-frame clones and lacks some. The sample includes about 2.1 million clones, about 93% of them seen just once. Study findings and constraints: Sorted-subset sequencing, rarefaction showed, was incomplete despite large depth. Of the naive CD4 clonotypes, around 5.2% were shared across several donors.

This receptor was taken from a man between 18 and 35 years old in good health. Some clones in this sample may be carry-over from other donors' samples. Sequencing used naive CD8+ T cells from PBMCs. J is TRBJ2-7 and V is TRBV7-8; tentative D call: TRBD2 (6 bases). In DNA form, the CDR3 reads TGTGCCAGCAGCTTAGCGTTGCGGGACCTTGACGAGCAGTACTTC. Translation gives CASSLALRDLDEQYF. Full variable domain (missing parts from reference TRBV7-8 and TRBJ2-7): GAGVSQSPRYKVAKRGQDVALRCDPISGHVSLFWYQQALGQGPEFLTYFQNEAQLDKSGLPSDRFFAERPEGSVSTLKIQRTQQEDSAVYLCASSLALRDLDEQYFGPGTRLTVT.